This is a list of T cell receptor beta chains from one sample in a study of cytomegalovirus exposure and HLA in healthy donors. The data were produced by immunoSEQ multiplex PCR, yet TCRdb's version contains in-frame clones alone and is incomplete. The profile covers some 150,000 clones, with 70% to 85% appearing a single time and roughly 2% taken by the ten largest. The sample was PBMCs. The receptors were gathered from a middle-aged man in good health and CMV-seronegative. CDR3s include the opening cysteine and the closing phenylalanine or tryptophan. D genes are given only for firm matches.

CASSPKGRFYNEQFF,TRBV5-6,15,TRBJ2-1,.
CAWSVSRTFLNTGELFF,TRBV30,17,TRBJ2-2,.
CASSLSGTRLYNEQFF,TRBV7-8,16,TRBJ2-1,TRBD2
CASSIFGRAEAEQFF,TRBV19,15,TRBJ2-1,.
CASSVDSRGYEQYF,TRBV27,14,TRBJ2-7,.
CASSEVLYGKETQYF,TRBV2,15,TRBJ2-5,.
CATKTGRGYEQYF,TRBV5-4,13,TRBJ2-7,.
CASSYKIGGVGEQYF,TRBV6-5,15,TRBJ2-7,.
CASSLRTGAELFF,TRBV27,13,TRBJ1-4,TRBD1
CASSEYRGHNTEAFF,TRBV25-1,15,TRBJ1-1,.
CASSSGGGRIYEQYF,TRBV5-4,15,TRBJ2-7,TRBD2
CASSGAGGPYNEQFF,TRBV25-1,15,TRBJ2-1,TRBD2
CASSLESGQGSYEQYF,TRBV5-1,16,TRBJ2-7,TRBD1
CASSKGLAGGSSKNSQYF,TRBV4-1,18,TRBJ2-4,TRBD2
CASSLLASSYNEQFF,TRBV11-1,15,TRBJ2-1,.
CASSQAGTGHEKLFF,TRBV4-1,15,TRBJ1-4,TRBD1
CASSEDRGLQPQHF,TRBV2,14,TRBJ1-5,TRBD1
CASSPGLNNEQFF,TRBV6-4,13,TRBJ2-1,TRBD2
CASSGWGDSYEQYF,TRBV6-5,14,TRBJ2-7,.
CASSPPRDRAYEQYF,TRBV28,15,TRBJ2-7,TRBD1
CASSRPGGGAANYGYTF,TRBV19,17,TRBJ1-2,.
CASSQTQGTGELFF,TRBV4-1,14,TRBJ2-2,.
CASSQVLAGANGELFF,TRBV14,16,TRBJ2-2,TRBD2
CASSSIAGLNEQFF,TRBV11-3,14,TRBJ2-1,TRBD2
CASSLVTVETQYF,TRBV7-8,13,TRBJ2-5,.
CASSQSIVQGPKVYSNQPQHF,TRBV23-1,21,TRBJ1-5,.
CASSLDLATGAKNIQYF,TRBV5-1,17,TRBJ2-4,.
CASSLFSADTYEQYF,TRBV11-2,15,TRBJ2-7,.
CASSLPGIYEQYF,TRBV5-4,13,TRBJ2-7,.
CASSLMWDFNQPQHF,TRBV5-8,15,TRBJ1-5,.